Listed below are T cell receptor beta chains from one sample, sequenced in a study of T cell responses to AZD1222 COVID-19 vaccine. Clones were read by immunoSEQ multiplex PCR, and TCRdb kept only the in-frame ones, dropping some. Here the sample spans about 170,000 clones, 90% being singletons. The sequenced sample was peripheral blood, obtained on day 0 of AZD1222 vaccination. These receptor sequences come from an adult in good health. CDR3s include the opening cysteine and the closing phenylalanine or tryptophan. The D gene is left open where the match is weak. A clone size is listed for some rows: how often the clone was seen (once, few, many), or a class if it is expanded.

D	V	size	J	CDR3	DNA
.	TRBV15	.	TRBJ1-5	CATSSLNSNQPQHF	TGTGCCACCAGCAGTCTCAATAGCAATCAGCCCCAGCATTTT
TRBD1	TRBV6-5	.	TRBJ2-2	CATPGQHTGELFF	TGTGCCACCCCGGGACAGCACACCGGGGAGCTGTTTTTT
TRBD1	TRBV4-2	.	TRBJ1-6	CASSHPGQGYSPLHF	TGTGCCAGCAGCCACCCGGGACAGGGTTATTCACCCCTCCACTTT
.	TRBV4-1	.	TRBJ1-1	CASSHPTGTAEAFF	TGCGCCAGCAGCCATCCGACAGGAACTGCTGAAGCTTTCTTT
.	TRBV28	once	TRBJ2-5	CASSMGGRTQETQYF	TGTGCCAGCAGTATGGGGGGACGGACCCAAGAGACCCAGTACTTC
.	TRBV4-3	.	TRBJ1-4	CASSQYAGSEKLFF	TGCGCCAGCAGCCAATACGCAGGGAGTGAAAAACTGTTTTTT
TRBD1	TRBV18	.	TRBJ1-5	CASSASSRGQGNQPQHF	TGTGCCAGCTCAGCAAGCTCTCGGGGACAGGGGAATCAGCCCCAGCATTTT
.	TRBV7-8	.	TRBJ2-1	CASSRLSQGTEQFF	TGTGCCAGCAGCAGATTGAGTCAAGGGACTGAGCAGTTCTTC
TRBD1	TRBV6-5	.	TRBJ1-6	CALKWDRGLSPLHF	TGTGCCCTAAAGTGGGACAGGGGGCTCTCACCCCTCCACTTT
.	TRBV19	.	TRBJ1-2	CASSIIENYGYTF	TGTGCCAGTAGTATAATAGAGAACTATGGCTACACCTTC
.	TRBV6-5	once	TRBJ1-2	CASSLVGSQGYTF	TGTGCCAGCAGTCTCGTCGGATCACAGGGCTACACCTTC
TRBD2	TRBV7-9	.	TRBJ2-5	CASSLSAGLAGETQYF	TGTGCCAGCAGCTTATCGGCGGGACTAGCGGGAGAGACCCAGTACTTC
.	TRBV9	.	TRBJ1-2	CASSSRTAHYGYTF	TGTGCCAGCAGCTCCCGGACCGCTCACTATGGCTACACCTTC
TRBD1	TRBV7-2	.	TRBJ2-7	CASSLAGTATYEQYF	TGTGCCAGCAGCTTGGCCGGGACAGCTACCTACGAGCAGTACTTC
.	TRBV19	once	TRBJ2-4	CASSPQLSGVPGAKNIQYF	TGTGCCAGTAGTCCCCAACTATCGGGGGTCCCCGGGGCCAAAAACATTCAGTACTTC
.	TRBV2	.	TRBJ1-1	CASKGTGIAVEAFF	TGTGCCAGCAAAGGAACAGGGATAGCGGTTGAAGCTTTCTTT
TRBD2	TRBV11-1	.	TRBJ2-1	CASSLGFASGGNEQFF	TGTGCCAGCAGCTTAGGCTTCGCGAGCGGGGGGAATGAGCAGTTCTTC
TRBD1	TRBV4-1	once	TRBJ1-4	CASSQGTGGFATNEKLFF	TGCGCCAGCAGCCAGGGGACAGGGGGTTTCGCAACTAATGAAAAACTGTTTTTT
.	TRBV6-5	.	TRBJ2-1	CASSPDSTGDNEQFF	TGTGCCAGCAGTCCGGACTCGACTGGTGACAATGAGCAGTTCTTC
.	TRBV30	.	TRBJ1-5	CAWSVQGGANQPQHF	TGTGCCTGGAGTGTACAAGGGGGGGCGAATCAGCCCCAGCATTTT
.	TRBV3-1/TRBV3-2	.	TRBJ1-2	CASSQASGLYGF	TGTGCCAGCAGCCAAGCCTCCGGGCTCTATGGCTTC
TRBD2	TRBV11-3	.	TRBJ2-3	CASSYRLAGITDTQYF	TGTGCCAGCAGCTACCGACTAGCGGGAATCACAGATACGCAGTATTTT
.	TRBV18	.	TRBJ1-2	CASSRKGQNYGYTF	TGTGCCAGCTCACGAAAAGGACAGAATTATGGCTACACCTTC
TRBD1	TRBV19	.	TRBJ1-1	CASRSEGTVWEAFF	TGTGCCAGTAGATCGGAGGGGACAGTTTGGGAAGCTTTCTTT
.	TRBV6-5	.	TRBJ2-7	CASREGTYEQYF	TGTGCCAGCAGGGAGGGTACCTACGAGCAGTACTTC
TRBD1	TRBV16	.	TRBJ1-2	CASSQLTGDIDYGYTF	TGTGCCAGCAGCCAGCTGACAGGGGATATTGACTATGGCTACACCTTC
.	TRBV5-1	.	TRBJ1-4	CASSVGGGSNEKLFF	TGCGCCAGCAGCGTGGGCGGGGGATCTAATGAAAAACTGTTTTTT
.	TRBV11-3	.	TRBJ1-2	CASSLGTDNYGYTF	TGTGCCAGCAGCTTAGGGACAGATAACTATGGCTACACCTTC